The present T cell receptor beta chain was sequenced within a study of T cell responses to AZD1222 COVID-19 vaccine. Regarding the study as a whole: Of spike-specific TCRs, nearly half reportedly target regions left unmutated in variants.

This CDR3 contains 12 residues. Germline V CDR1 and CDR2: GTSNPN, SVGIG (reference sequence). Trimming removed 4 bases at V and 6 bases at J, with 12 bases between. With regard to this clone: Its antigen is unidentified.

This table comes from immunoSEQ multiplex PCR, and its TCRdb copy is limited to in-frame clones, with some not included. This sample has approximately 110,000 clones, with more than 75% found just once. The input for sequencing was peripheral blood, taken on day 0 of AZD1222 vaccination. The TCR sequence derives from an adult in good health. The rearrangement joins TRBV30 to TRBJ1-1; no clear D gene. As DNA, the CDR3 is TGTGCCTGGAATATGGGATCGGCTGAAGCTTTCTTT. This gives the protein CAWNMGSAEAFF.